What follows describes a single T cell receptor beta chain. Its matching antigen is unknown. This entry belongs to a study of T cell responses to AZD1222 COVID-19 vaccine. General study points: Unmutated regions of variants are reportedly targeted by nearly half of spike-specific TCRs. Mapped onto spike, vaccine-associated CD4 TCRs spanned it and were dominant at 160-218 and 743-854.

Profiled with immunoSEQ multiplex PCR; TCRdb holds only in-frame clones, not every one. Among approximately 100,000 clones listed, just over 90% were seen once. The CDR3 is 16 residues long. The V gene lost 4 bases and the J gene lost 0 bases, with 12 bases spanning the gap. Germline CDR1 KGHDR, CDR2 SFDVKD. Source: peripheral blood, taken on day 0 of AZD1222 vaccination. The clonotype originates from an adult in good health. This chain uses TRBV24-1 with TRBJ1-5; the D gene is possibly TRBD1 (6 bases). This CDR3 is CATSDRRGHSNQPQHF. CDR3 in DNA: TGTGCCACCAGTGACCGCAGGGGACATAGCAATCAGCCCCAGCATTTT.